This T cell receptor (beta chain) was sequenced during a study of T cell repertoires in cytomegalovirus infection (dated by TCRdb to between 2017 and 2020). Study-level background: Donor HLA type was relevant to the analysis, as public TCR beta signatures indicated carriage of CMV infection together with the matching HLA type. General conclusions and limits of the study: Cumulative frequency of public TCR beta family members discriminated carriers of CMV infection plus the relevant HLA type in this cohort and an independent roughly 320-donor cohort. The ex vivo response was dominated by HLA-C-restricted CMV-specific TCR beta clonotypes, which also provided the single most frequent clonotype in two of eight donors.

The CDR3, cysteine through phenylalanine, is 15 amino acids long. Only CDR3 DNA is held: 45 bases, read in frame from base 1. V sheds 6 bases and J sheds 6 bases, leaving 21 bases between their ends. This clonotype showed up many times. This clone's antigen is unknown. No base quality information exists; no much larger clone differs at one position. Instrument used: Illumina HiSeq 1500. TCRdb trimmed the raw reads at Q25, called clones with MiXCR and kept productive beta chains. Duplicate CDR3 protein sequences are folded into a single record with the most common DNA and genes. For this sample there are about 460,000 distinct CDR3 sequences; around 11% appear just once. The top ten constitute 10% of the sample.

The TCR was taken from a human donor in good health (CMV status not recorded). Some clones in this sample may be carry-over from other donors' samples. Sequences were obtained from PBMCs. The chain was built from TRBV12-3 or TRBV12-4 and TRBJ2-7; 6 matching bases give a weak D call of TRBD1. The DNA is TGTGCCAGCAGGTCCCCCCAGGGGAAATCGAGCGAGCAGTACTTC. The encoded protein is CASRSPQGKSSEQYF.